This TCR beta chain was sequenced during a study of PD-L1 blockade in urothelial cancer. Findings and caveats of the study: Pretreatment peripheral blood TCR clonality that fell below the median predicted better survival among the patients studied.

A word on this clone: What it recognizes is unknown.

Germline V lookup: CDR1 SGHRS, CDR2 YFSETQ. CDR3 length equals 15 residues. With V trimmed by 5 bases and J by 7 bases, 8 bases remained unmatched. Libraries were prepared by immunoSEQ multiplex PCR; TCRdb keeps only in-frame clonotypes and omits some of them. Among around 120,000 clones listed, 75% to 90% were seen once. The time point is: peripheral blood 6 weeks after treatment start. Urothelial carcinoma affected the patients, and it was locally advanced or metastatic. The V gene is TRBV5-1, the J gene TRBJ2-1, with 11 bases that match TRBD1. This sample comprised PBMCs, obtained around atezolizumab (anti-PD-L1) treatment. This clonotype was obtained from a man in his 60s with urothelial cancer. CDR3 loop: CASRTAGTGGNEQFF. CDR3 nucleotides: TGCGCCAGCAGGACCGCCGGGACAGGGGGGAATGAGCAGTTCTTC.